This T cell receptor (beta chain) was observed in a study of blood T cell repertoires in COVID-19. Study at large: COVID-19 samples, acute and convalescent, were from the United States, Italy and Spain.

The CDR3 sequence is 16 residues long. The J segment lost 6 bases and the V segment lost 2 bases, leaving 3 bases of the junction unmatched. Germline V CDR1 and CDR2: LGHDT, YNNKEL (reference sequence). In the authors' methods: By means of reference gene primer amplification, nucleated cell counts were estimated. The assay was immunoSEQ multiplex PCR, and TCRdb's table has in-frame clones only and misses some. That table furnishes V, J and clone size, whereas the DNA furnished D and trimming. The table has about 200,000 clones, 88% seen once. Sample: peripheral blood. The chain has TRBV3-1 (or the pseudogene TRBV3-2) and TRBJ2-2, with 13 bases matching TRBD2. The receptor comes from a man aged 18-30 years with active or convalescent COVID-19. CDR3 in DNA: TGTGCCAGCAGCCAATACGGGACTAGCGGGGCCGGGGAGCTGTTTTTT. It is translated as CASSQYGTSGAGELFF.